This TCR beta chain was found in a study of blood T cell repertoires in COVID-19. This clone appeared once. With 2 bases removed from V and 1 base from J, the gap between germline ends came to 12 bases. The CDR3 loop spans 16 amino acids. Germline values: CDR1 MNHEY, CDR2 SVGEGT. Authors' analysis steps: Nucleated cell number was recorded as an estimate derived from reference gene primer amplification. The protocol was immunoSEQ multiplex PCR, while the TCRdb copy is restricted to in-frame clones and leaves out a portion. That table supplies the V and J calls and clone size; D and trimming were determined from the DNA. Of tens of thousands of clones listed, around 79% were seen once; the top ten hold around 27%.

Sequencing was carried out using peripheral blood. This TCR derives from a man between 60 and 75 years old with active or convalescent COVID-19. The chain employs TRBV6-2 or TRBV6-3 and TRBJ2-1; TRBD1 is a possible D gene (5 bases). The CDR3 spells CASSYLGANSYNEQFF. The CDR3 nucleotides are TGTGCCAGCAGTTACCTAGGGGCTAATTCCTACAATGAGCAGTTCTTC.